This T cell receptor (beta chain) was recovered during a study of blood T cell repertoires in COVID-19. Whole-study context: COVID-19 samples, acute and convalescent, were from the United States, Italy and Spain. T cells, B-cell-depleted T cells, or PBMCs supplied cDNA or gDNA.

Methods used by the authors: Amplifying reference gene primers gave estimates of nucleated cell counts. TCRdb keeps only in-frame clones here, not all; method: immunoSEQ multiplex PCR. The V and J calls and clone size come from that table; D and trimming were worked out from the DNA. This sample yields 150,000 to 200,000 clones, of which 70% to 85% are seen a single time; around 6.9% belongs to the top ten. This CDR3 is built from 14 residues. Trimming removed 4 bases from V and 1 base from J; junction bases left unmatched: 3. Germline V lookup: CDR1 MNHEY, CDR2 SVGAGI. The rearrangement uses TRBV6-5 and TRBJ1-1; 7 nucleotides line up with TRBD1. This TCR was recovered from a human donor with acute or convalescent COVID-19. The donor label of this sample is uncertain. The specimen was peripheral blood. CDR3 nucleotide sequence: TGTGCCAGCAGTTTTCGGACAGGGAACACTGAAGCTTTCTTT. Its translation: CASSFRTGNTEAFF.